Below, 32 T cell receptor beta chains from the same sample are listed, as sequenced in a study of cytomegalovirus exposure and HLA in healthy donors (dated by TCRdb to the late 2010s). Library generation was performed with the immunoSEQ multiplex PCR assay. For the multiplex PCR, a mixture combining 60 forward primers for TCR Vbeta segments and 13 reverse primers for TCR Jbeta segments was used. The immuneACCESS repertoire file appears here via TCRdb, limited to in-frame rearrangements. These files lack a portion of the clones; in checked studies, under half of the deficit traces to unresolved V genes, and the cause of the others is not known. For this sample, the table gives about 58,000 clones. The ten top clones hold less than 2.5% of the sample. The sample consisted of PBMCs. The origin of the receptors is a woman aged 18-29 years in good health and CMV-seronegative.

The rearrangement uses TRBV30 and TRBJ2-1; 7 nucleotides line up with TRBD2. The CDR3 is made up of 16 amino acids. Germline values: CDR1 GTSNPN, CDR2 SVGIG (reference sequence). With 0 bases clipped from V and 6 bases from J, the junction kept 11 bases outside the gene matches. The CDR3 coding sequence is TGTGCCTGGAGTGTAACCCCATGGGGGGGACGCAATGAGCAGTTCTTC. Translated: CAWSVTPWGGRNEQFF.

The CDR3: CASSHRAGVNYNEQFF. For the CDR3, the DNA is TGTGCCAGCAGCCACAGAGCGGGAGTAAACTACAATGAGCAGTTCTTC. The V and J genes are TRBV14 and TRBJ2-1; 8 positions match TRBD2. The trim removed 3 bases at V and 3 bases at J, leaving 7 bases unmatched. Germline lookup yields CDR1 SGHDN and CDR2 FVKESK. This CDR3 spans 16 amino acids.

The gene calls are TRBV7-8 and TRBJ1-4; tentatively, D is TRBD1 (5 bases). This CDR3 has 17 residues. CDR1 is SGHVS and CDR2 is FQNEAQ in the germline V gene. Trimming shortened V by 1 base and J by 2 bases, and 14 bases separated the two germline ends. DNA of the CDR3: TGTGCCAGCAGCTTAGAATCAGGGATAAGGACTAATGAAAAACTGTTTTTT. Its protein product is CASSLESGIRTNEKLFF.

The chain employs TRBV29-1 and TRBJ2-5; 16 bases align to TRBD2. The CDR3 totals 15 residues. Trimming took 6 bases from V and 3 from J; bases not matched to a gene: 4. Germline loops: CDR1 SQVTM, CDR2 ANQGSEA. CDR3 amino acids: CSVGGTSGREETQYF. CDR3 nucleotides: TGCAGCGTGGGGGGGACTAGCGGGAGGGAAGAGACCCAGTACTTC.

V is TRBV19 and J is TRBJ2-1; 10 bases line up with TRBD2. CDR3 length: 14 amino acids. In germline, CDR1 is LNHDA, CDR2 SQIVND (reference sequence). Unmatched junction bases numbered 6, after V lost 6 bases and J lost 7 bases. Here the CDR3 reads CASRVVSGRNEQFF. The CDR3 DNA reads as TGTGCCAGTAGAGTAGTTAGCGGGAGGAATGAGCAGTTCTTC.

This rearrangement joins TRBV4-2 to TRBJ1-6, with D perhaps matching TRBD1 (6 bases). Germline loops: CDR1 LGHNA, CDR2 YNFKEQ. The CDR3 consists of 19 residues. V gave up 0 bases and J gave up 7 bases, with 22 bases separating them. CDR3 bases: TGTGCCAGCAGCCAAGACAGGGGACACCAATTGGGGGAAAATTCACCCCTCCACTTT. It encodes CASSQDRGHQLGENSPLHF.

This chain joins TRBV6-6 and TRBJ1-5; TRBD1 aligns across 7 bases. The germline CDR1 and CDR2 sequences are MNHNY and SVGAGI (reference sequence). The V gene end was trimmed by 6 bases and the J gene end by 4 bases; junction bases not matched to a gene: 3. The CDR3 length is 13 residues. The CDR3 DNA follows: TGTGCCAGCAGACGACAGGGTAATCAGCCCCAGCATTTT. It is translated as CASRRQGNQPQHF.

As regards this clone: Distinct nucleotide sequences in the sample also encode this CDR3. The chain is built from TRBV18 and TRBJ2-3; TRBD1 matches at 7 bases. Germline CDR1 is KGHSH and CDR2 is LQKENI. CDR3 length: 15 residues. V shed 5 bases and J 2 bases; nucleotides not matched to a gene: 7. CDR3 DNA sequence: TGTGCCAGCTCATTCACCGGGACAGACACAGATACGCAGTATTTT. This sequence encodes CASSFTGTDTDTQYF. Full variable domain (missing parts from reference TRBV18 and TRBJ2-3): NAGVMQNPRHLVRRRGQEARLRCSPMKGHSHVYWYRQLPEEGLKFMVYLQKENIIDESGMPKERFSAEFPKEGPSILRIQQVVRGDSAAYFCASSFTGTDTDTQYFGPGTRLTVL.

V usage is TRBV5-1 and J usage is TRBJ1-1, with a weak D call TRBD1 (5 bases). Germline CDR1 reads SGHRS; CDR2 reads YFSETQ. This CDR3 is built from 13 residues. Deletions cut 0 bases from V and 7 bases from J, with 10 bases between. CDR3 sequence (DNA): TGCGCCAGCAGCTTGGGACAGTTTAGTGAAGCTTTCTTT. It translates to CASSLGQFSEAFF.

Worth noting for this clone: The sample has other DNA sequences that encode this CDR3 too. The chain carries TRBV5-1 and TRBJ2-7; 9 bases match TRBD1. CDR1 and CDR2 from the germline V gene are SGHRS and YFSETQ. J gave up 3 bases and V 0 bases, and 4 bases lay outside the gene matches. This CDR3 is 15 amino acids long. This CDR3 reads CASSLGTGAIYEQYF. Written as DNA, the CDR3 is TGCGCCAGCAGCTTGGGGACAGGGGCCATCTACGAGCAGTACTTC.

V is TRBV6-6 and J is TRBJ1-2; TRBD1 agrees at 9 bases. The germline gives CDR1 MNHNY, CDR2 SVGAGI (reference sequence). This CDR3 comprises 16 residues. V lost 5 bases to trimming and J lost 6 bases; unmatched junction nucleotides: 13. CDR3 region: CASSGSGTGSRDGYTF. CDR3 bases: TGTGCCAGCAGTGGATCCGGGACAGGGTCGAGGGATGGCTACACCTTC.

V usage is TRBV5-1 and J usage is TRBJ2-7, with D tentatively TRBD1 (5 bases). Germline assignment: CDR1 SGHRS and CDR2 YFSETQ. This CDR3 contains 12 residues. With 4 bases removed from V and 3 bases from J, the gap between germline ends came to 8 bases. The CDR3 DNA reads TGCGCCAGCAGCACAGACAGCTACGAGCAGTACTTC. The encoded protein is CASSTDSYEQYF.

The chain is built from TRBV5-1 and TRBJ1-6, with 10 bases that match TRBD1. Losses at the gene ends were 0 bases for V and 9 bases for J; bases not matched to a gene: 9. Germline assignment: CDR1 SGHRS and CDR2 YFSETQ. This CDR3 region has 17 residues. As DNA, the CDR3 is TGCGCCAGCAGCTTGGCCCCGGGGACAGGGGTCGTTTCACCCCTCCACTTT. It translates to CASSLAPGTGVVSPLHF.

V is TRBV2 and J is TRBJ2-1; TRBD2 agrees at 10 bases. CDR1 is SNHLY and CDR2 is FYNNEI in the germline V gene. The V segment lost 6 bases and the J segment 5 bases; nucleotides outside the gene matches: 10. The CDR3 is 16 amino acids. This CDR3 reads CASSRGGLAGDNEQFF. DNA of the CDR3: TGTGCCAGCAGCCGGGGGGGGCTAGCGGGAGACAATGAGCAGTTCTTC.

The rearrangement joins TRBV19 to TRBJ1-2; D perhaps matches TRBD1 (5 bases). Trimming shortened V by 3 bases and J by 4 bases, and 15 bases separated the two germline ends. Germline assignment: CDR1 LNHDA and CDR2 SQIVND (reference sequence). The CDR3 runs 15 residues. The CDR3 here is CASSITPDSLYGYTF. The CDR3 DNA follows: TGTGCCAGTAGTATTACACCCGACAGCCTCTATGGCTACACCTTC.

The chain is built from TRBV28 and TRBJ2-7; no reliable D call. This CDR3 region has 12 residues. Trimming took off 7 bases at V and 4 bases at J, with 11 bases between the two ends. Germline lookup yields CDR1 MDHEN and CDR2 SYDVKM. The CDR3 region is CASKLSGYEQYF. DNA of the CDR3: TGTGCCAGCAAATTATCCGGGTACGAGCAGTACTTC.

V and J are TRBV28 and TRBJ2-3; D is ambiguous. There are 18 residues in the CDR3. The V end lost 4 bases, the J end lost 2 bases, and 22 bases lay between the germline ends. Looked up from germline, CDR1 is MDHEN and CDR2 is SYDVKM. CDR3 sequence (DNA): TGTGCCAGCAGTTATCAAATTACTTGGTACAGTCTCACAGATACGCAGTATTTT. Translation: CASSYQITWYSLTDTQYF.

The CDR3 DNA is TGTGCCAGCAGCGTTGACAGTAACACCGGGGAGCTGTTTTTT. This gives the protein CASSVDSNTGELFF. The rearrangement links TRBV2 to TRBJ2-2; D is possibly TRBD1 (5 bases). Germline CDR1 and CDR2: SNHLY and FYNNEI. The CDR3 is 14 amino acids. V was clipped by 6 bases and J by 2 bases, with 10 bases between them.

The chain recombines TRBV28 with TRBJ1-4, with 10 bases identical to TRBD1. With V trimmed by 7 bases and J by 4 bases, 15 bases remained unmatched. The CDR3 consists of 18 residues. Germline V CDR1 and CDR2: MDHEN, SYDVKM. CDR3 nucleotides: TGTGCCAGCACACGATTGGGGGACGGGACAGGGGATAATGAAAAACTGTTTTTT. Protein product: CASTRLGDGTGDNEKLFF. The full variable domain, in which reference TRBV28 and TRBJ1-4 provide the parts outside the CDR3, is DVKVTQSSRYLVKRTGEKVFLECVQDMDHENMFWYRQDPGLGLRLIYFSYDVKMKEKGDIPEGYSVSREKKERFSLILESASTNQTSMYLCASTRLGDGTGDNEKLFFGSGTQLSVL.

The chain is built from TRBV27 and TRBJ1-6; D might be TRBD1 (5 bases). Germline assignment: CDR1 MNHEY and CDR2 SMNVEV (reference sequence). V was clipped by 8 bases and J by 7 bases, with 21 bases between them. This CDR3 is 16 amino acids long. CDR3 nucleotides: TGTGCCAGCGGGTGGAGGGGCGCATGGGTGAATTCACCCCTCCACTTT. This encodes CASGWRGAWVNSPLHF.

The chain joins TRBV5-1 to TRBJ1-2; D possibly corresponds to TRBD1 (5 bases). Trimming pared 0 bases from V and 0 bases from J, leaving 6 bases between. The CDR3 has 14 residues. Germline CDR1 reads SGHRS; CDR2 reads YFSETQ. The CDR3 here is CASSLGQPNYGYTF. The CDR3, as DNA: TGCGCCAGCAGCTTGGGACAGCCTAACTATGGCTACACCTTC.

V is TRBV6-1 and J is TRBJ1-6; D not resolved. Germline-derived CDR1 and CDR2 are MNHNS and SASEGT. Trimming took off 6 bases at V and 0 bases at J, with 6 bases between the two ends. The CDR3 loop spans 14 amino acids. CDR3 loop: CASRPSSYNSPLHF. The CDR3 bases are TGTGCCAGCAGGCCCAGCTCCTATAATTCACCCCTCCACTTT.

The chain joins TRBV28 to TRBJ1-1, with a tentative D call TRBD1 (6 bases). The V gene lost 8 bases and the J gene lost 3 bases, with 22 bases spanning the gap. The V gene's germline CDR1 is MDHEN and CDR2 SYDVKM. The CDR3 totals 16 residues. The CDR3 sequence: CASPPFIGDTYTEAFF. The CDR3 nucleotides are TGTGCCAGCCCTCCATTTATTGGGGACACGTACACTGAAGCTTTCTTT.

The chain joins TRBV6-5 to TRBJ1-1; 7 bases are shared with TRBD1. The CDR3 has 15 amino acids. Germline V gives CDR1 MNHEY, CDR2 SVGAGI. V lost 6 bases to trimming and J lost 10 bases; unmatched junction nucleotides: 17. In nucleotides, the CDR3 is TGTGCCAGCAGGCCGTCCCCCGGGACAGCTTCGCTAGCTTTCTTT. Translation: CASRPSPGTASLAFF.

The chain couples TRBV2 to TRBJ2-1, with 7 bases fitting TRBD2. V lost 3 bases, J lost 10 bases, and 9 bases stayed unmatched. There are 14 residues in the CDR3. The germline CDR1 and CDR2 sequences are SNHLY and FYNNEI. The CDR3 DNA sequence: TGTGCCAGCAGTGACCAGCGGGACCCGGGGGAGCAGTTCTTC. Its protein product is CASSDQRDPGEQFF.

CDR3 residues: CASSFREGTNYGYTF. As DNA, the CDR3 is TGCGCCAGCAGCTTTCGGGAGGGGACGAACTATGGCTACACCTTC. V and J are TRBV5-1 and TRBJ1-2; tentatively, D is TRBD1 (5 bases). Per germline, CDR1 SGHRS and CDR2 YFSETQ. The CDR3 is 15 amino acids. V lost 2 bases and J lost 2, with 13 bases in between.

The V gene is TRBV30, the J gene TRBJ1-1; 8 positions match TRBD1. J lost 4 bases, V lost 4 bases, and 20 bases had no gene match. Germline V gives CDR1 GTSNPN, CDR2 SVGIG (reference sequence). The CDR3 runs 18 residues. CDR3 region: CAWMRWGQDRKGGTEAFF. The CDR3 coding sequence is TGTGCCTGGATGAGGTGGGGACAGGACAGAAAAGGGGGCACTGAAGCTTTCTTT.

The V call is TRBV10-3, the J call TRBJ1-1; D gene uncertain. V lost 3 bases to trimming and J lost 3 bases, with 11 bases between them. The CDR3 consists of 14 residues. In germline, CDR1 is ENHRY, CDR2 SYGVKD. CDR3 sequence reads: CAISDVNSDTEAFF. As DNA, the CDR3 is TGTGCCATCAGTGACGTTAACAGTGACACTGAAGCTTTCTTT.

The rearrangement links TRBV5-1 to TRBJ1-6, with D uncertain. V was clipped by 0 bases and J by 11 bases, with 12 bases between them. CDR1 is SGHRS and CDR2 is YFSETQ in the germline V gene. The CDR3 length is 14 residues. CDR3 nucleotides: TGCGCCAGCAGCTTGGGGGCAGAGGGTCCACCCCTCCACTTT. It is translated as CASSLGAEGPPLHF.

V gene TRBV19 combines with J gene TRBJ2-7, with 8 bases that match TRBD1. V lost 5 bases, J lost 7 bases, and 7 bases stayed unmatched. The CDR3 has 13 amino acids. Germline V lookup: CDR1 LNHDA, CDR2 SQIVND (reference sequence). CDR3 sequence (DNA): TGTGCCAGTAGTGTGACAGGGGTCCAGGAGCAGTACTTC. Translation gives CASSVTGVQEQYF.

This chain connects TRBV13 to TRBJ2-1; the D gene is possibly TRBD2 (7 bases). V dropped 5 bases and J dropped 0 bases, with 14 bases sitting between them. CDR3 size: 16 residues. The germline CDR1 and CDR2 sequences are PRHDT and FYEKMQ (reference sequence). This CDR3 reads CASSLGGGSSYNEQFF. The CDR3 DNA is TGTGCCAGCAGCCTTGGGGGCGGGAGCTCCTACAATGAGCAGTTCTTC.

The chain joins TRBV5-1 to TRBJ2-3; TRBD2 matches 7 bases. The CDR3 spans 14 residues. Per the germline V gene, CDR1 is SGHRS and CDR2 is YFSETQ. The ends lost 4 bases at V and 13 bases at J; junction bases unmatched: 15. Here the CDR3 reads CASSTGGAGNPEYF. The DNA for the CDR3 is TGCGCCAGCAGCACCGGGGGAGCGGGGAACCCGGAGTATTTT.